The 32 T cell receptor beta chains presented below share a single source sample, sequenced in a study of blood T cell repertoires in COVID-19. Using immunoSEQ multiplex PCR, the repertoire was profiled, and TCRdb retains in-frame clones only, with some absent. The sample records around 250,000 clones, 86% being singletons. The sample consisted of peripheral blood. These receptors all stem from a man aged 80 or over with acute or convalescent COVID-19.

The chain carries TRBV27 and TRBJ2-2; 7 bases map to TRBD2. Germline V lookup: CDR1 MNHEY, CDR2 SMNVEV (reference sequence). The ends lost 3 bases at V and 1 base at J; junction bases unmatched: 5. The CDR3 contains 16 residues. As DNA, the CDR3 is TGTGCCAGCAGTTTCTTGCCTAGCGGGAACACCGGGGAGCTGTTTTTT. It is translated as CASSFLPSGNTGELFF.

The chain links TRBV9 to TRBJ1-6, with D tentatively TRBD1 (5 bases). The germline gives CDR1 SGDLS, CDR2 YYNGEE. This CDR3 is 15 amino acids long. V was trimmed by 2 bases and J by 9 bases, leaving 15 bases between them. CDR3 protein: CASSVTSSGGSPLHF. The CDR3, as DNA: TGTGCCAGCAGCGTCACTTCGAGCGGGGGTTCACCCCTCCACTTT. Using reference TRBV9 and TRBJ1-6 for the parts outside the CDR3, the full variable domain is DSGVTQTPKHLITATGQRVTLRCSPRSGDLSVYWYQQSLDQGLQFLIQYYNGEERAKGNILERFSAQQFPDLHSELNLSSLELGDSALYFCASSVTSSGGSPLHFGNGTRLTVT.

The V and J genes are TRBV29-1 and TRBJ1-5; no clear D. CDR3 size: 14 residues. V lost 6 bases, J lost 7 bases, and 19 bases lay in between. Per the germline V gene, CDR1 is SQVTM and CDR2 is ANQGSEA. CDR3 coding DNA: TGCAGCGTGGGAGGAGGGAGGAACGGGCAGCCCCAGCATTTT. Translating gives CSVGGGRNGQPQHF.

The V gene is TRBV21-1, the J gene TRBJ2-1; the tabulated D call, TRBD2, remains unverified against the DNA. TRBV21-1 is assigned pseudogene status. CDR3 size: 17 residues. The CDR3 sequence is CASRRRTSGTSYNEQFF. The CDR3 nucleotides are TGTGCCAGCAGGCGGAGGACTAGCGGGACAAGCTACAATGAGCAGTTCTTC.

This chain joins TRBV4-1 and TRBJ2-3; 7 bases line up with TRBD2. The germline CDR1 and CDR2 sequences are MGHRA and YSYEKL. The CDR3 covers 15 residues. The ends lost 0 bases at V and 1 base at J; junction bases unmatched: 1. The CDR3 region has the DNA TGCGCCAGCAGCCAAGAGGGGGGGGGCACAGATACGCAGTATTTT. This sequence encodes CASSQEGGGTDTQYF.

This chain uses TRBV5-5 with TRBJ1-6; the D is unclear. The germline V gene has CDR1 SGHKS and CDR2 YYEKEE (reference sequence). The CDR3 runs to 15 residues. The V end lost 4 bases, the J end lost 10 bases, and 18 bases lay between the germline ends. The CDR3 spells CASSQGYTTGSPLHF. CDR3 nucleotides: TGTGCCAGCAGCCAAGGCTACACGACTGGATCACCCCTCCACTTT.

CDR3 sequence (DNA): TGTGCCAGCAGCTTTGAGGGAGGGCCAGCAGATACGCAGTATTTT. It yields the protein CASSFEGGPADTQYF. The chain couples TRBV5-8 to TRBJ2-3; 7 nucleotides match TRBD2. Germline assignment: CDR1 SGHTS and CDR2 YDEGEE. The CDR3 is 15 amino acids. The V gene end was trimmed by 2 bases and the J gene end by 4 bases; junction bases not matched to a gene: 7.

The chain links TRBV24-1 to TRBJ2-2, with 9 bases that match TRBD1. The germline gives CDR1 KGHDR, CDR2 SFDVKD. Trimming cost V 9 bases and J 1 base; bases outside gene matches: 8. The CDR3 sequence is 16 residues long. The CDR3 region has the DNA TGTGCCACCTCACAGGGGGCGAAGGGGAACACCGGGGAGCTGTTTTTT. Its protein product is CATSQGAKGNTGELFF.

The chain couples TRBV6-2 or TRBV6-3 to TRBJ2-7, with a weak D call TRBD2 (5 bases). Germline V gives CDR1 MNHEY, CDR2 SVGEGT. Between the trimmed V and J ends, which lost 6 bases and 2 bases, there was a span of 17 bases. The CDR3 is 15 amino acids. The CDR3: CASSHGLIIAYEQYF. In DNA, the CDR3 is TGTGCCAGCAGCCACGGACTGATAATTGCCTACGAGCAGTACTTC.

Only one count was recorded for this clone. This chain joins TRBV5-1 and TRBJ2-5; D remains unclear. The germline V gene encodes CDR1 SGHRS and CDR2 YFSETQ. The CDR3 totals 14 residues. Trimming left V 4 bases short and J 2 bases short, with 12 bases between. CDR3 DNA: TGCGCCAGCAGCCACCAAAGACTTCAAGAGACCCAGTACTTC. It yields the protein CASSHQRLQETQYF.

The chain has TRBV4-1 and TRBJ1-6; D gene unclear. In germline, CDR1 is MGHRA, CDR2 YSYEKL. Trimming removed 0 bases at V and 15 bases at J, with 15 bases between. The CDR3 sequence is 14 residues long. The CDR3 sequence is CASSQDGSGTRLHF. In DNA form, the CDR3 reads TGCGCCAGCAGCCAAGATGGTTCGGGTACTCGCCTCCACTTT.

This clone was found a few times. The V call is TRBV5-1, the J call TRBJ1-5, with 8 positions matching TRBD1. The CDR3 extends over 14 amino acids. The germline V gene has CDR1 SGHRS and CDR2 YFSETQ. With V trimmed by 4 bases and J by 6 bases, 6 bases remained unmatched. This CDR3 reads CASSPGQGGQPQHF. DNA of the CDR3: TGCGCCAGCAGCCCTGGACAGGGCGGTCAGCCCCAGCATTTT.

This clone appeared a single time. This rearrangement joins TRBV27 to TRBJ1-1; D is unresolved. The CDR3 covers 13 residues. Trimming removed 2 bases from V and 2 bases from J, with 6 bases in between. Germline values: CDR1 MNHEY, CDR2 SMNVEV (reference sequence). The CDR3 loop is CASSLGPNTEAFF. The DNA of the CDR3 is TGTGCCAGCAGTTTAGGGCCCAACACTGAAGCTTTCTTT.

This clone showed up just a few times. The rearrangement joins TRBV5-1 to TRBJ1-2; D possibly corresponds to TRBD1 (5 bases). Germline lookup yields CDR1 SGHRS and CDR2 YFSETQ. Trimming took off 0 bases at V and 10 bases at J, with 13 bases between the two ends. The CDR3 extends over 13 amino acids. As DNA, the CDR3 is TGCGCCAGCAGCTTGGCTCTGACAGCAAACTACACCTTC. Its protein product is CASSLALTANYTF.

This clone was picked up one time. V usage is TRBV5-4 and J usage is TRBJ2-5; D ambiguous. The CDR3 consists of 13 residues. CDR1 is SGHNT and CDR2 is YYREEE in the germline V gene (reference sequence). Trimming took off 5 bases at V and 1 base at J, with 9 bases between the two ends. The chain's CDR3 is CASSPGSQETQYF. CDR3 DNA: TGTGCCAGCAGTCCCGGGTCCCAAGAGACCCAGTACTTC.

This chain connects TRBV7-9 to TRBJ1-1; the D gene is possibly TRBD1 (6 bases). This CDR3 is 15 amino acids long. Trimming stripped 4 bases from V and 0 bases from J, with 12 bases between. The V gene's germline CDR1 is SEHNR and CDR2 FQNEAQ (reference sequence). The CDR3 protein is CASSSTGNVNTEAFF. As DNA, the CDR3 is TGTGCCAGCAGCTCTACAGGGAATGTGAACACTGAAGCTTTCTTT.

This rearrangement joins TRBV5-1 to TRBJ1-4; D is perhaps TRBD1 (5 bases). The CDR3 has 14 amino acids. V shed 1 base and J shed 5 bases, with 9 bases lying between them. The germline V gene encodes CDR1 SGHRS and CDR2 YFSETQ. The CDR3 DNA reads TGCGCCAGCAGCTTGACAGCAGGGAATGAAAAACTGTTTTTT. This codes for CASSLTAGNEKLFF.

The chain recombines TRBV5-4 with TRBJ1-2; TRBD1 agrees at 7 bases. Germline V gene sequence: CDR1 SGHNT, CDR2 YYREEE (reference sequence). The CDR3 has 17 amino acids. The ends lost 0 bases at V and 0 bases at J; junction bases unmatched: 8. The CDR3 here is CASSLAWRQGANYGYTF. The CDR3 DNA is TGTGCCAGCAGCTTGGCCTGGCGACAGGGCGCTAACTATGGCTACACCTTC.

The gene calls are TRBV19 and TRBJ1-5; TRBD1 is a possible D gene (5 bases). Trimming removed 5 bases at V and 0 bases at J, with 14 bases between. CDR3 length: 16 amino acids. In germline, CDR1 is LNHDA, CDR2 SQIVND (reference sequence). CDR3 protein: CASSSGPGNSNQPQHF. In nucleotides, the CDR3 is TGTGCCAGTAGTTCCGGACCAGGGAATAGCAATCAGCCCCAGCATTTT.

For this clone: At one end the junction does not follow the germline gene, possibly because of a read error. Different DNA sequences within this sample yield the same CDR3. The J gene is TRBJ2-7, the V gene TRBV11-2; TRBD1 agrees at 9 bases. The CDR3 is 14 amino acids. The germline CDR1 and CDR2 sequences are SGHAT and FQNNGV. The CDR3 protein is CASSLDGQGYEQYF. CDR3 DNA sequence: TGTGCCAGCAGCTTAGACGGACAGGGGTACGAGCAGTACTTT.

The J gene is TRBJ2-1, the V gene TRBV7-8; the match to TRBD2 covers 12 bases. CDR1 is SGHVS and CDR2 is FQNEAQ in the germline V gene. The CDR3 runs to 17 residues. V lost 0 bases to trimming and J lost 11 bases; unmatched junction nucleotides: 11. The CDR3 nucleotides read TGTGCCAGCAGCTTAGCGCGGGAGGTGGGACTAGCGGGCAAGCAGTTCTTC. It yields the protein CASSLAREVGLAGKQFF. The whole variable domain, remainder taken from reference TRBV7-8 and TRBJ2-1, is GAGVSQSPRYKVAKRGQDVALRCDPISGHVSLFWYQQALGQGPEFLTYFQNEAQLDKSGLPSDRFFAERPEGSVSTLKIQRTQQEDSAVYLCASSLAREVGLAGKQFFGPGTRLTVL.

The chain links TRBV6-2 or TRBV6-3 to TRBJ1-5; TRBD1 is a possible D gene (6 bases). The CDR3 extends over 15 amino acids. The ends were cut back, 5 bases at V and 2 bases at J, with 13 bases in the middle. Germline CDR1 is MNHEY and CDR2 is SVGEGT. CDR3: CASSDGTRGNQPQHF. The DNA for the CDR3 is TGTGCCAGCAGTGATGGGACAAGAGGCAATCAGCCCCAGCATTTT.

The rearrangement uses TRBV29-1 and TRBJ2-1; TRBD2 aligns across 9 bases. Per germline, CDR1 SQVTM and CDR2 ANQGSEA. The CDR3 has 12 residues. With V trimmed by 4 bases and J by 13 bases, 8 bases remained unmatched. The CDR3 sequence: CSVGTSAHLQFF. The DNA for the CDR3 is TGCAGCGTTGGGACTAGCGCTCACCTCCAGTTCTTC.

This chain joins TRBV16 and TRBJ1-2, with D tentatively TRBD1 (6 bases). Germline CDR1 is KGHSY and CDR2 is FQNENV. Trimming cost V 3 bases and J 2 bases, with 7 bases left between them. There are 13 residues in the CDR3. The CDR3 coding sequence is TGTGCCAGCAGCCAGGGACAAAACTATGGCTACACCTTC. It yields the protein CASSQGQNYGYTF. The full variable domain, rest sourced from reference TRBV16 and TRBJ1-2, is GEEVAQTPKHLVRGEGQKAKLYCAPIKGHSYVFWYQQVLKNEFKFLISFQNENVFDETGMPKERFSAKCLPNSPCSLEIQATKLEDSAVYFCASSQGQNYGYTFGSGTRLTVV.

This chain uses TRBV10-1 with TRBJ2-7; 9 positions match TRBD1. Germline assignment: CDR1 WNHNN and CDR2 SYGVQD (reference sequence). CDR3 length: 15 amino acids. V dropped 2 bases and J dropped 2; count of bases not matched to a gene: 4. CDR3 sequence reads: CASSEGRQGAYEQYF. DNA of the CDR3: TGCGCCAGCAGTGAGGGAAGACAGGGGGCCTACGAGCAGTACTTC.

This clone was seen a few times. The rearrangement uses TRBV5-1 and TRBJ2-2; D might be TRBD2 (5 bases). The CDR3 is made up of 14 amino acids. Trimming cost V 2 bases and J 4 bases, with 9 bases left between them. CDR1 SGHRS and CDR2 YFSETQ come from the germline V gene. The CDR3 DNA is TGCGCCAGCAGCTTCGGGGTCCCCACCGGGGAGCTGTTTTTT. Translation: CASSFGVPTGELFF.

This clone was counted only a few times. The chain links TRBV28 to TRBJ1-1, with a possible D match to TRBD1 (6 bases). Germline V gene lookup returns CDR1 MDHEN and CDR2 SYDVKM. V was trimmed by 4 bases and J by 6 bases, leaving 18 bases between them. The CDR3 runs to 15 residues. The CDR3 region is CASSSPRGEYPEAFF. The CDR3, as DNA: TGTGCCAGCAGTTCCCCCAGGGGAGAGTACCCTGAAGCTTTCTTT.

V and J are TRBV19 and TRBJ1-2; 8 bases align to TRBD1. The CDR3 extends over 15 amino acids. Per the germline V gene, CDR1 is LNHDA and CDR2 is SQIVND (reference sequence). The trim removed 9 bases at V and 5 bases at J, leaving 14 bases unmatched. In DNA form, the CDR3 reads TGTGCCAGCTCGAGTCCGGGACAGGTGTCTTATGGCTACACCTTC. It encodes CASSSPGQVSYGYTF. The whole variable domain, filled in from reference TRBV19 and TRBJ1-2, reads DGGITQSPKYLFRKEGQNVTLSCEQNLNHDAMYWYRQDPGQGLRLIYYSQIVNDFQKGDIAEGYSVSREKKESFPLTVTSAQKNPTAFYLCASSSPGQVSYGYTFGSGTRLTVV.

The V and J genes are TRBV5-6 and TRBJ1-2; tentatively, D is TRBD1 (6 bases). The CDR3 covers 14 residues. Germline CDR1 reads SGHDT; CDR2 reads YYEEEE. The V and J ends lost 1 base and 5 bases respectively, with 12 bases between them. The CDR3 DNA follows: TGTGCCAGCAGCTTGACAGGGAAGGGTTATGGCTACACCTTC. As protein: CASSLTGKGYGYTF.

There are a few counts of this clone. This chain connects TRBV2 to TRBJ1-2; maybe TRBD1 (6 bases). This CDR3 is built from 15 residues. Germline V CDR1 and CDR2: SNHLY, FYNNEI. With 2 bases removed from V and 4 bases from J, the gap between germline ends came to 14 bases. CDR3 amino acids: CASSELGAGVYGYTF. The CDR3 nucleotides read TGTGCCAGCAGTGAATTGGGGGCCGGTGTCTATGGCTACACCTTC.

This clone was recorded a few times. The J gene is TRBJ2-5, the V gene TRBV28; D unclear. CDR1 and CDR2 from the germline V gene are MDHEN and SYDVKM. V lost 4 bases and J 4 bases, leaving 19 bases between the germline ends. CDR3 length equals 16 residues. CDR3: CASSSNSRGVRETQYF. In DNA form, the CDR3 reads TGTGCCAGCAGTTCCAATAGCCGAGGCGTGAGAGAGACCCAGTACTTC.

This sequence joins TRBV24-1 and TRBJ2-5, with D maybe TRBD2 (5 bases). The CDR3 extends over 14 amino acids. Deletions cut 5 bases from V and 4 bases from J, with 13 bases between. CDR1 KGHDR and CDR2 SFDVKD come from the germline V gene. The CDR3 region is CATSAPGKIETQYF. CDR3 DNA: TGTGCCACCAGTGCCCCGGGAAAGATAGAGACCCAGTACTTC.